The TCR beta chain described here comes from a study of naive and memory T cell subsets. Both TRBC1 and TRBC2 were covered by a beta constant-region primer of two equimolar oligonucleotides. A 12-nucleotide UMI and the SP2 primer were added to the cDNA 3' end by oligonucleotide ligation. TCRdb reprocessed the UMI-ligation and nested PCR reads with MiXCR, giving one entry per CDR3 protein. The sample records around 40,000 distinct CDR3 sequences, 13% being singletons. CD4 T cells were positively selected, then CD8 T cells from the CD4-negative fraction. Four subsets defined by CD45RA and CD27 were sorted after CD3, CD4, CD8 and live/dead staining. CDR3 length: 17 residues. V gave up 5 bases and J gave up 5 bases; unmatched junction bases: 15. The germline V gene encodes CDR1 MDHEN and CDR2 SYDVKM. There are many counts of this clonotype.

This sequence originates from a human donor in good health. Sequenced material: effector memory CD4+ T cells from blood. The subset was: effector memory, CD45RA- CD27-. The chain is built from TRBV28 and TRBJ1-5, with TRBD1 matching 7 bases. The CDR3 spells CASSATGYFGLYQPQHF. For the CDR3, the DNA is TGTGCCAGCAGTGCGACAGGGTATTTCGGCCTTTATCAGCCCCAGCATTTT.